This is a list of T cell receptor beta chains from one sample in a study of blood T cell repertoires in COVID-19. Only in-frame clones appear in the TCRdb table, and some are missing; sequencing was by immunoSEQ multiplex PCR. The sample gives about 130,000 clones, approximately 77% of which show up once; more than 15% is in the top ten. Sequenced material: peripheral blood. The receptors stem from a man older than 75 with acute or convalescent COVID-19. The CDR3 runs from the conserved cysteine through the conserved F or W. A D gene is named only where the DNA matches it firmly. Size is omitted from some rows. Given values are once, few, many or a class for expanded clones.

CDR3aa	CDR3nt	abundance	j_gene	d_gene	v_gene
CASSLETGTNEKLFF	TGTGCCAGCAGCTTAGAGACAGGGACTAATGAAAAACTGTTTTTT	-	TRBJ1-4	TRBD1	TRBV7-9
CASSISGQGTEQFF	TGTGCCAGCAGCATCTCGGGACAGGGCACTGAGCAGTTCTTC	-	TRBJ2-1	TRBD1	TRBV9
CASSLARLAGDEQFF	TGCGCCAGCAGCTTGGCCAGGCTGGCGGGCGATGAGCAGTTCTTC	-	TRBJ2-1	-	TRBV5-1
CASSLDRVSTDTQYF	TGTGCCAGCAGCTTAGATCGGGTTAGCACAGATACGCAGTATTTT	-	TRBJ2-3	-	TRBV11-2
CASSFGGENGYTF	TGTGCCAGCAGTTTTGGGGGCGAGAATGGCTACACCTTC	-	TRBJ1-2	-	TRBV12-3/TRBV12-4
CASSYSQATYEQYF	TGTGCCAGCAGTTACAGTCAGGCCACCTACGAGCAGTACTTC	once	TRBJ2-7	-	TRBV6-6
CASSEVFEDNYGYTF	TGTGCCAGCAGTGAGGTATTTGAGGATAACTATGGCTACACCTTC	-	TRBJ1-2	-	TRBV6-1
CASSPSSRDGGGYTF	TGTGCCAGCAGCCCCTCCTCCCGGGACGGAGGGGGCTACACCTTC	-	TRBJ1-2	-	TRBV5-4
CASSENRGEAFF	TGTGCCAGCAGCGAGAACAGGGGGGAAGCTTTCTTT	-	TRBJ1-1	TRBD1	TRBV2
CASSLRGYNQPQHF	TGTGCCAGCAGTTTGCGGGGGTACAATCAGCCCCAGCATTTT	-	TRBJ1-5	-	TRBV28
CASSHGTGGNEQFF	TGTGCCAGCAGTCACGGGACAGGGGGCAATGAGCAGTTCTTC	-	TRBJ2-1	TRBD1	TRBV27
CASSPSGGATDQPQHF	TGTGCCAGCTCACCTTCGGGGGGCGCGACGGATCAGCCCCAGCATTTT	many	TRBJ1-5	-	TRBV18
CATSDPKPGQGSYNEQFF	TGTGCCACCAGTGATCCGAAACCGGGACAGGGTAGCTACAATGAGCAGTTCTTC	-	TRBJ2-1	TRBD1	TRBV24-1
CASTTPGTVYEQYF	TGTGCCAGCACTACCCCAGGGACTGTCTACGAGCAGTACTTC	-	TRBJ2-7	-	TRBV6-5
CASSRSAGGQYNEQFF	TGTGCCAGCAGCCGGAGCGCGGGGGGGCAGTACAATGAGCAGTTCTTC	-	TRBJ2-1	TRBD2	TRBV5-4
CASSAGTGVYGYTF	TGTGCCAGCAGTGCCGGGACAGGGGTTTATGGCTACACCTTC	-	TRBJ1-2	TRBD1	TRBV2
CASRDRNTGELFF	TGTGCCAGTAGGGACAGGAACACCGGGGAGCTGTTTTTT	-	TRBJ2-2	-	TRBV19
CASSTSTGLAGLGYF	TGTGCCAGCTCTACTTCAACGGGACTAGCGGGTCTAGGGTACTTC	-	TRBJ2-7	TRBD2	TRBV2
CASSRQVWGSPLHF	TGTGCCAGCAGCCGACAGGTTTGGGGTTCACCCCTCCACTTT	-	TRBJ1-6	-	TRBV6-2/TRBV6-3
CSGGQLGTQYF	TGCAGCGGTGGACAGCTAGGGACCCAGTACTTC	-	TRBJ2-5	-	TRBV29-1
CASSRPGHSGYTF	TGCGCCAGCAGCCGACCGGGACACTCTGGCTACACCTTC	-	TRBJ1-2	-	TRBV4-1
CASSPLRLASYNEQFF	TGTGCCAGCAGTCCCTTGCGGCTAGCCTCCTACAATGAGCAGTTCTTC	-	TRBJ2-1	-	TRBV7-9
CASSFPNQGRRNEKLFF	TGTGCCAGCAGCTTTCCGAACCAGGGGCGTCGAAATGAAAAACTGTTTTTT	-	TRBJ1-4	-	TRBV11-2
CASSLSASSYNEQFF	TGTGCCAGCAGCTTGTCCGCGAGCTCCTACAATGAGCAGTTCTTC	-	TRBJ2-1	-	TRBV7-3
CANSHGGPYYEQYF	TGTGCCAACAGCCACGGCGGCCCTTACTACGAGCAGTACTTC	-	TRBJ2-7	-	TRBV3-1/TRBV3-2
CASSPPGNTIYF	TGTGCCAGCAGTCCCCCAGGAAACACCATATATTTT	-	TRBJ1-3	-	TRBV2
CASSLEAGGGNTEAFF	TGCGCCAGCAGCTTGGAGGCAGGGGGAGGGAACACTGAAGCTTTCTTT	once	TRBJ1-1	TRBD1	TRBV5-1
CASSQEGLAGANYEQYF	TGCGCCAGCAGCCAAGAGGGCCTCGCAGGGGCCAACTACGAGCAGTACTTC	once	TRBJ2-7	-	TRBV4-1
CASSSWATRQGFYEQYF	TGCGCCAGCAGCTCGTGGGCCACCCGACAGGGGTTCTACGAGCAGTACTTC	-	TRBJ2-7	TRBD1	TRBV5-1
CASSLDRGGAQYF	TGTGCCAGCAGCTTAGATCGGGGGGGTGCGCAGTATTTT	-	TRBJ2-3	TRBD2	TRBV11-2
CASMSVYEQYF	TGTGCCAGCATGAGCGTATACGAGCAGTACTTC	-	TRBJ2-7	-	TRBV2
CASNKKRGGSYEQYF	TGTGCCAGCAACAAAAAGCGGGGGGGAAGCTACGAGCAGTACTTC	-	TRBJ2-7	TRBD2	TRBV5-8
CASSVTLRGQYF	TGTGCCAGCAGTGTCACCCTCCGGGGCCAGTACTTC	-	TRBJ2-5	-	TRBV12-3/TRBV12-4
CASSNLGAGAFLNYGYTF	TGTGCCAGCAGCAACCTCGGGGCAGGGGCCTTCCTTAACTATGGCTACACCTTC	-	TRBJ1-2	-	TRBV7-2
CASSQDQPRDFPWEQYF	TGTGCCAGCAGCCAAGACCAACCCCGGGACTTCCCCTGGGAGCAGTACTTC	-	TRBJ2-7	-	TRBV3-1/TRBV3-2
CSASLEREQFF	TGCAGTGCTAGTCTAGAAAGGGAGCAGTTCTTC	-	TRBJ2-1	-	TRBV20-1
CASSHADRPSNEQFF	TGCGCCAGCAGCCACGCGGACAGGCCGTCCAATGAGCAGTTCTTC	once	TRBJ2-1	TRBD1	TRBV4-1
CASSQEVQGASGELFF	TGCGCCAGCAGCCAAGAAGTACAGGGGGCATCCGGGGAGCTGTTTTTT	-	TRBJ2-2	TRBD1	TRBV4-3
CASSYSADPIYEQYF	TGTGCCAGCAGTTACTCGGCAGATCCAATTTACGAGCAGTACTTC	-	TRBJ2-7	-	TRBV6-2/TRBV6-3
CASSLVGRGRQETQYF	TGTGCCAGCAGCTTGGTTGGAAGGGGGCGGCAAGAGACCCAGTACTTC	-	TRBJ2-5	TRBD1	TRBV5-6
CASSYGQVDYGYTF	TGTGCCAGCAGCTATGGACAGGTCGATTATGGCTACACCTTC	-	TRBJ1-2	TRBD1	TRBV9